The source of this T cell receptor beta chain is a study of Graves' ophthalmopathy and Graves' hyperthyroidism (dated by TCRdb to about 2018). In the study overall: Peripheral blood samples were taken at the time of initial diagnosis, before any treatment was given. To tell Graves' ophthalmopathy apart from Graves' hyperthyroidism, and to predict which patients would progress to ophthalmopathy, the study relied on TCR beta repertoire signatures. In total, 135 blood samples were TCR-sequenced: approximately 42 ophthalmopathy, under 85 hyperthyroidism and about 17 hyperthyroidism-to-ophthalmopathy patients. To explore V-J signatures that distinguish ophthalmopathy from hyperthyroidism, a discovery set of roughly 98 patients was enrolled, made up of 40 to 45 with ophthalmopathy and some 58 with stable hyperthyroidism. An independent validation cohort was composed of some 19 hyperthyroidism patients and around 15 patients who later progressed from hyperthyroidism to ophthalmopathy. In roughly 6 hyperthyroidism patients, the T-cell repertoires found in thyroid tissue were compared with those found in blood. Following sample collection, hyperthyroidism patients were given methimazole at a starting dose of 30 mg daily, and ophthalmopathy patients were given high-dose intravenous methylprednisolone. For training and testing, the roughly 97 patients in the discovery cohort were randomly divided in a 7:3 ratio. Results and caveats for the whole study, not just this receptor: In cross-validation, the 13-signature model distinguished ophthalmopathy from stable hyperthyroidism with approximately 90% sensitivity and 81.08% specificity, while in the test set the corresponding values were 80% and 75%. Most expanded thyroid clonotypes with a frequency above 0.001 also appeared in blood, which suggests that blood repertoires may reflect the immune response in the thyroid. No statistical method was used to set the sample size in advance, and the investigators knew which group each participant was assigned to. In validation, the model predicted ophthalmopathy progression with 55% to 71% sensitivity and roughly 78% specificity; some 13 predicted patients were CT-confirmed with GO in a median of 6.5 months.

Note on this clonotype: This clone's antigen is unknown. No much larger clonotype is one base removed from it; base qualities were not supplied.

For repertoire sequencing, the TCR beta CDR3 regions were amplified from RNA transcripts. The first round was an RT-PCR using HTBI primers with the Qiagen OneStep RT-PCR kit, and this first round was followed by a second-round multiplex PCR, then size selection and purification. Sequencing of the libraries was carried out on an Illumina HiSeq2000 in paired-end mode with 100 bp reads. The authors processed their data as follows. SOAPnuke was used to process the reads, removing any read that contained adapters or uncalled bases, had a mean Phred below 15, or lacked an exact match to the constant primer or identifier. High-quality paired reads were merged with COPE v1.2.5. Clonotypes were defined as unique nucleotide sequences and were aligned to IMGT TRB V, D and J references using MiTCR v1.1. Analysis was restricted to V-J combinations with a frequency above 0.0001, which covered roughly 99% of repertoires. A TCR clonal expansion and chaos score per V-J combination was defined as the ratio of F50 clonal expansion to chaos observed in the TCRdist matrix. Welch's t-statistics and random forest were used to reduce the features to 10 to 15 V-J combinations, which were then used as input to a naive Bayes classifier. Thyroid-blood repertoire similarity was quantified with the Morisita-Horn index. The public reads were quality trimmed at Q25 with fastp and then assembled into clones with MiXCR by TCRdb, keeping productive beta chains. Identical CDR3 protein sequences are pooled into one entry, listed with their most common genes and DNA. These V and J calls derive from TCRdb rather than the authors' analysis. The sample table lists 350,000 to 450,000 distinct CDR3 sequences, around 21% of them with a count of one. Roughly 3.2% of the sample is taken by the ten largest.

Stable hyperthyroidism was defined as no progression to ophthalmopathy within 18 months of follow-up. The hyperthyroidism patients were 18 to 65 years old and newly diagnosed, with a disease duration of less than 2 months. Patients with other autoimmune diseases, uncontrolled infections, pregnancy or lactation were excluded. Diagnosis relied on clinical symptoms, serum thyroxine, TRAb, thyroid ultrasound and orbital computed tomography. Ficoll-Paque density gradient centrifugation was used to isolate PBMCs from 8.5 to 10 ml of fresh peripheral blood. Total RNA was extracted with Trizol reagent and quality-checked on an Agilent 2100 Bioanalyzer. Sequencing was done on a sample of peripheral blood. The TCR was taken from a young woman with stable Graves' hyperthyroidism. Donor details come from another sample of the same person, matched by shared clones.

The sequenced DNA: TGCGCCAGCAGCCAAGTTAGGACTAGCGGGACCAACTCTGGGGCCAACGTCCTGACTTTC. Translation gives CASSQVRTSGTNSGANVLTF. The chain uses TRBV4-1 and TRBJ2-6, with 12 junctional bases fitting TRBD2. Trimming takes 1 base off V and 0 bases off J; junction bases not matched to a gene: 7. CDR1 is given as MGHRA and CDR2 as YSYEKL, both from the germline V gene. The CDR3 starts with the cysteine, ends with the phenylalanine, and has 20 residues. Only the CDR3 part of the read is kept: 60 bases, read in frame from the first base.